The 5 T cell receptor beta chains presented below share a single source sample, sequenced in a study of blood T cells in healthy people across ages. Then a second PCR, running roughly 7 to 11 cycles, was carried out with a sample-barcoded 5' primer and a J-beta primer mix. TCRdb reanalysed the 5' RACE reads using MiXCR and keeps one entry per CDR3 protein. The table lists about 1.7 million distinct CDR3 sequences, roughly 27% of them singletons. The sequenced sample was blood. These receptors all come from a woman in her twenties or thirties in good health.

This clonotype was found many times. The V gene is TRBV9, the J gene TRBJ2-7, with D perhaps given as TRBD1 or TRBD2 (5 bases each). The germline V gene has CDR1 SGDLS and CDR2 YYNGEE. The CDR3 is made up of 14 amino acids. The V end was cut by 0 bases, the J end by 6 bases, with 13 bases between. Here the CDR3 reads CASSVVRFGGEQYF. As DNA, the CDR3 is TGTGCCAGCAGCGTAGTGCGATTTGGGGGCGAGCAGTACTTC.

Comments on this clonotype: This may come from a read error, since a much larger clone is one base off. J is TRBJ2-1 and V is TRBV12-3 or TRBV12-4, with D possibly matching TRBD2 (6 bases). V shed 6 bases and J shed 10 bases, with 25 bases lying between them. The CDR3 covers 16 residues. CDR3 DNA: TGTGCCAGCAGCGGGGGAATCACAGGTTCCACCTACGAGCAGTTCTTC. Translating gives CASSGGITGSTYEQFF.

This chain uses TRBV9 with TRBJ1-1; 7 bases line up with TRBD1. The germline gives CDR1 SGDLS, CDR2 YYNGEE. This CDR3 is built from 16 residues. The trim removed 4 bases at V and 2 bases at J, leaving 11 bases unmatched. In nucleotides, the CDR3 is TGTGCCAGCAGCTACCAGCGGGACAGCTCTAACACTGAAGCTTTCTTT. It is translated as CASSYQRDSSNTEAFF.

This chain joins TRBV5-1 and TRBJ2-5, with 12 bases identical to TRBD2. V trimming: 7 bases; J trimming: 2 bases; junction bases outside the gene matches: 6. Germline V gene lookup returns CDR1 SGHRS and CDR2 YFSETQ. The CDR3 sequence is 15 residues long. This chain's CDR3 is CASAPGLAGQETQYF. Written as DNA, the CDR3 is TGCGCCAGCGCTCCGGGACTAGCGGGTCAAGAGACCCAGTACTTC.

There are many counts of this clonotype. The chain is built from TRBV25-1 and TRBJ2-5, with TRBD1 matching 7 bases. Germline trimming cut 3 bases from V and 2 bases from J; bases unmatched to any gene: 9. In germline, CDR1 is MGHDK, CDR2 SYGVNS. This CDR3 comprises 16 residues. The CDR3 region is CASSDTPGGPQETQYF. In nucleotides, the CDR3 is TGTGCCAGCAGTGATACTCCAGGGGGTCCTCAAGAGACCCAGTACTTC.